This is a list of T cell receptor beta chains from one sample in a study of cytomegalovirus exposure and HLA in healthy donors. Measured with immunoSEQ multiplex PCR; TCRdb has only the in-frame clones, and not every one. The repertoire has approximately 170,000 clones, roughly 79% of them found once; the top ten carry 1%. Sequenced input: PBMCs. The receptor set was obtained from a woman in her 40s in good health and CMV-seronegative. CDR3s include the opening cysteine and the closing phenylalanine or tryptophan.

J	V	CDR3
TRBJ2-4	TRBV19	CASKITGEIAKNIQYF
TRBJ1-1	TRBV5-4	CASSLSVANTEAFF
TRBJ2-7	TRBV11-2	CASSTDTVSYEQYF
TRBJ1-1	TRBV6-5	CASISPGNTEAFF
TRBJ2-1	TRBV29-1	CSVHGTSGPTYNEQFF
TRBJ2-1	TRBV28	CASSSLAGTYNEQFF
TRBJ2-1	TRBV2	CASSETLSSNNEQFF
TRBJ2-7	TRBV5-1	CASSLAASGVGEQYF
TRBJ2-7	TRBV13	CASSPASSYEQYF
TRBJ1-5	TRBV9	CASSVSWGSQPQHF
TRBJ2-7	TRBV27	CASSSLRGSSYEQYF